The entry below describes one TCR beta chain. Its target is unknown. This sample is part of a study of OX40 agonist ivuxolimab in advanced cancers. Study background: People who had prior anti-PD-1, anti-PD-L1 or anti-CTLA-4 therapy could take part, and roughly 40% had some. Findings and limits, study-wide: Low normalized clonal expansion also occurred in some nonresponding patients.

Deletions cut 4 bases from V and 2 bases from J, with 12 bases between. CDR1 is SGHDT, CDR2 YYEEEE, per germline. The CDR3 length is 14 residues. Using immunoSEQ multiplex PCR, the repertoire was profiled, and TCRdb retains in-frame clones only, with some absent. The profile shows some 77,000 clones, around 80% of them singletons. This sequence was found in an adult with an advanced solid tumor such as melanoma, head and neck, liver or kidney cancer. The source material was CD4+ or CD8+ T cells sorted from blood, sampled in a trial of the OX40 agonist ivuxolimab. The chain combines TRBV5-6 with TRBJ1-2; TRBD1 might be the D (6 bases). CDR3 nucleotides: TGTGCCAGCAGCGTGGACAGATCGAACTATGGCTACACCTTC. The encoded protein is CASSVDRSNYGYTF.